This passage covers 7 T cell receptor beta chains from one sample sequenced in a study of neoadjuvant anti-PD-1 for oral cavity cancer. The time point is: after neoadjuvant nivolumab, at surgical resection. TCRdb keeps only in-frame clones here, not all; method: immunoSEQ multiplex PCR. This sample carries 11,000 to 15,000 clones, 60% to 75% of them seen once, and the ten largest clones take 2.2%. Source: PBMCs, taken after nivolumab (anti-PD-1) treatment. The receptors were gathered from a person aged 35-79 years with oral cavity squamous cell carcinoma.

This clone was seen a single time. The chain is built from TRBV19 and TRBJ1-4; a possible D gene is TRBD1 (6 bases). Trimming cost V 6 bases and J 7 bases, with 24 bases left between them. Looked up from germline, CDR1 is LNHDA and CDR2 is SQIVND (reference sequence). CDR3 length equals 17 residues. CDR3 sequence reads: CASRRSQGMIRGEKLFF. CDR3 bases: TGTGCCAGTAGAAGGTCGCAGGGGATGATTCGAGGTGAAAAACTGTTTTTT.

This clone was found once. The gene calls are TRBV5-1 and TRBJ2-7; TRBD1 agrees at 8 bases. The germline V gene encodes CDR1 SGHRS and CDR2 YFSETQ. V lost 4 bases, J lost 6 bases, and 9 bases stayed unmatched. The CDR3 totals 14 residues. The CDR3 nucleotides are TGCGCCAGCAGCCCCCGACAGGGGACAGGCGAGCAGTACTTC. Its protein is CASSPRQGTGEQYF.

The gene calls are TRBV6-1 and TRBJ2-6, with D possibly being TRBD2 (5 bases). Trimming removed 2 bases at V and 2 bases at J, with 22 bases between. In germline, CDR1 is MNHNS, CDR2 SASEGT. The CDR3 sequence is 20 residues long. The CDR3 nucleotides are TGTGCCAGCAGTGAATCGGGAACCGCGACTGGGATCCCTGGGGCCAACGTCCTGACTTTC. It codes for CASSESGTATGIPGANVLTF.

The J gene is TRBJ2-7, the V gene TRBV6-6; 7 bases are a match to TRBD1. CDR1 and CDR2 from the germline V gene are MNHNY and SVGAGI (reference sequence). Losses at the gene ends were 6 bases for V and 2 bases for J; bases not matched to a gene: 10. This CDR3 spans 15 amino acids. The CDR3: CASSYRQGPAYEQYF. CDR3 nucleotide sequence: TGTGCCAGCAGCTATAGACAGGGCCCGGCCTACGAGCAGTACTTC.

The rearrangement uses TRBV5-6 and TRBJ2-5; TRBD2 is a possible D gene (7 bases). There are 14 residues in the CDR3. Trimming took 0 bases from V and 5 from J, leaving 11 bases between them. CDR1 is SGHDT and CDR2 is YYEEEE in the germline V gene. CDR3: CASSLAGGRETQYF. Written as DNA, the CDR3 is TGTGCCAGCAGCTTGGCGGGGGGCAGGGAGACCCAGTACTTC.

This chain joins TRBV10-2 and TRBJ2-7; D perhaps matches TRBD2 (6 bases). This CDR3 contains 13 residues. Trimming shortened V by 8 bases and J by 4 bases, and 15 bases separated the two germline ends. CDR1 WSHSY and CDR2 SAAADI come from the germline V gene. CDR3 loop: CASGRSAGYEQYF. CDR3 DNA: TGCGCCAGCGGGCGGTCGGCGGGATACGAGCAGTACTTC.

The rearrangement uses TRBV19 and TRBJ1-5, with D perhaps TRBD1 (5 bases). The germline V gene encodes CDR1 LNHDA and CDR2 SQIVND (reference sequence). V was pared by 8 bases and J by 6 bases, with 14 bases between. The CDR3 extends over 13 amino acids. The CDR3 DNA follows: TGTGCCAGTGCCGCAGGGACTACTCAGCCCCAGCATTTT. Its protein is CASAAGTTQPQHF.